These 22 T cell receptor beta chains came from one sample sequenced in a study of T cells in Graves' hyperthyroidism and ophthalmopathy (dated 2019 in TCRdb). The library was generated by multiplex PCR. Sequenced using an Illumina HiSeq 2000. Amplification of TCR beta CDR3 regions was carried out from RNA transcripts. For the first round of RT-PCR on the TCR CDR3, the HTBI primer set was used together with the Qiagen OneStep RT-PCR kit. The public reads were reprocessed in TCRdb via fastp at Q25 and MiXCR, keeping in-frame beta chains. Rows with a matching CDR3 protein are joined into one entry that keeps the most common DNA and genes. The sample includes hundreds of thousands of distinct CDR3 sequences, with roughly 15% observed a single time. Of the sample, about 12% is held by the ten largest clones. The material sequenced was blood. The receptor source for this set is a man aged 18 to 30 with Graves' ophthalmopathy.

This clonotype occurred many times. The CDR3 reads CASSLREGRPDTQYF. DNA for the CDR3: TGTGCCAGCAGCTTACGTGAGGGACGCCCCGATACGCAGTATTTT. V gene TRBV7-9 combines with J gene TRBJ2-3; D tentatively reads TRBD1 or TRBD2 (5 bases each). The germline V and J ends were trimmed by 2 bases and 6 bases, with 15 bases remaining between them. This CDR3 is built from 15 residues. Germline CDR1 SEHNR, CDR2 FQNEAQ (reference sequence).

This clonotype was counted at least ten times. The CDR3 here is CASSPAGRTDTQYF. The CDR3 nucleotides read TGTGCCAGCAGCCCTGCAGGGCGCACAGATACGCAGTATTTT. This chain links TRBV3-1 with TRBJ2-3; a weak D match, TRBD1 (5 bases). Per germline, CDR1 LGHDT and CDR2 YNNKEL (reference sequence). V lost 4 bases to trimming and J lost 1 base, with 9 bases between them. The CDR3 covers 14 residues.

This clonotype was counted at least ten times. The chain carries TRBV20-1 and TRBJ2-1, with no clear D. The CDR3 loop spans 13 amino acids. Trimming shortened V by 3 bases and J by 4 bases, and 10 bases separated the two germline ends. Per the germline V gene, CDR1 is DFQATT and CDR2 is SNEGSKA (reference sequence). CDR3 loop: CSARGERYNEQFF. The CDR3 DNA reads TGCAGTGCTAGGGGTGAAAGGTACAATGAGCAGTTCTTC.

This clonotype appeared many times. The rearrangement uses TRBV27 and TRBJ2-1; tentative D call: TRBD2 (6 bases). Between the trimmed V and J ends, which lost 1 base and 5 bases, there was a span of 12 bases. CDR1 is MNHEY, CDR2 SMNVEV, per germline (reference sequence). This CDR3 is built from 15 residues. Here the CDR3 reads CASSLLLAKDNEQFF. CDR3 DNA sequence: TGTGCCAGCAGTTTATTGCTAGCGAAGGACAATGAGCAGTTCTTC.

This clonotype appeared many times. The CDR3 nucleotides are TGTGCCTGGCGGACAGCTCTCCTACGAGTGCAGTACTTC. Its translation is CAWRTALLRVQYF. This chain links TRBV30 with TRBJ2-7; maybe TRBD1 (6 bases). The CDR3 covers 13 residues. In germline, CDR1 is GTSNPN, CDR2 SVGIG (reference sequence). V lost 5 bases to trimming and J lost 9 bases, with 20 bases between them.

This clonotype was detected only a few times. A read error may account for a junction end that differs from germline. CDR3: CACSDSPTSGRGSYEQYF. CDR3 coding DNA: TGTGCCTGCAGTGACTCCCCGACTAGCGGAAGGGGGTCCTACGAGCAGTACTTC. This rearrangement joins TRBV6-4 to TRBJ2-7, with 9 bases that match TRBD2. Germline lookup yields CDR1 MRHNA and CDR2 SNTAGT. This CDR3 is 18 amino acids long.

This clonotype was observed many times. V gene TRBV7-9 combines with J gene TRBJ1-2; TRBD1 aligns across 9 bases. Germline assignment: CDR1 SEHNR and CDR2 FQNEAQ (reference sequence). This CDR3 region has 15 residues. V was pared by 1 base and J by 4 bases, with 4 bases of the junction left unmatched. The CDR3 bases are TGTGCCAGCAGCTTAGGGACAGGGGTAACCTATGGCTACACCTTC. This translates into CASSLGTGVTYGYTF.

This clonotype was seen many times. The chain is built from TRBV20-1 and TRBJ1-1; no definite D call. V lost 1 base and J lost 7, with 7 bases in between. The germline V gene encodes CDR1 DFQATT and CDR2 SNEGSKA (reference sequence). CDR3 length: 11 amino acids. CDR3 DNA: TGCAGTGCTAGAGTGGGTAATGAAGCTTTCTTT. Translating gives CSARVGNEAFF.

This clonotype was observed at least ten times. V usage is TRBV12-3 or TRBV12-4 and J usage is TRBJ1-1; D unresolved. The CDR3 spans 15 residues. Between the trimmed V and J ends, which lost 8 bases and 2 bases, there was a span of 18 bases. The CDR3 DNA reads TGTGCCAGCCACACAAGGCGAGAAATCAACACTGAAGCTTTCTTT. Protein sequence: CASHTRREINTEAFF.

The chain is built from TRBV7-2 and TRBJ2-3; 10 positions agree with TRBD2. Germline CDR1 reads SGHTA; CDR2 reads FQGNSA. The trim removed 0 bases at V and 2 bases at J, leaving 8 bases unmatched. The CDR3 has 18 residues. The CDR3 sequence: CASSLAIAGGLSTDTQYF. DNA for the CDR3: TGTGCCAGCAGCTTAGCTATAGCGGGGGGACTTTCCACAGATACGCAGTATTTT.

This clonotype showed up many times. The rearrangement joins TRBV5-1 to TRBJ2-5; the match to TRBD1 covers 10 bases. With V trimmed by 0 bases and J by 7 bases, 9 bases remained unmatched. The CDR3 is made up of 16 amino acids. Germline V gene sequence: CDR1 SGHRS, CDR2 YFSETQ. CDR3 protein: CASSLDGTGDVATQYF. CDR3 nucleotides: TGCGCCAGCAGCTTGGACGGGACAGGGGACGTCGCGACCCAGTACTTC. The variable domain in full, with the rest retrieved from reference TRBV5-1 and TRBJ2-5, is KAGVTQTPRYLIKTRGQQVTLSCSPISGHRSVSWYQQTPGQGLQFLFEYFSETQRNKGNFPGRFSGRQFSNSRSEMNVSTLELGDSALYLCASSLDGTGDVATQYFGPGTRLLVL.

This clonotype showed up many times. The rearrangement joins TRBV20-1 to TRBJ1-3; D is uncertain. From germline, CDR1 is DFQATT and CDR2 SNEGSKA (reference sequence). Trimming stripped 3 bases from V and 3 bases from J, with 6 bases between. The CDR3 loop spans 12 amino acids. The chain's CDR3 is CSARPGGNTIYF. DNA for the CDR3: TGCAGTGCTAGGCCAGGTGGAAACACCATATATTTT.

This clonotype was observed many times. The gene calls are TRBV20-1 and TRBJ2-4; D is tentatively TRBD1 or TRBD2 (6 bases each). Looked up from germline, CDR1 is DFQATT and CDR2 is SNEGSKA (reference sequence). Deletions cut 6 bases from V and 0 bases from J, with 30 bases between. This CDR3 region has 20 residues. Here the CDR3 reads CSASRLVQGTRGLAKNIQYF. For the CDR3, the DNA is TGCAGTGCGAGTAGGCTAGTACAGGGCACACGGGGGCTAGCCAAAAACATTCAGTACTTC.

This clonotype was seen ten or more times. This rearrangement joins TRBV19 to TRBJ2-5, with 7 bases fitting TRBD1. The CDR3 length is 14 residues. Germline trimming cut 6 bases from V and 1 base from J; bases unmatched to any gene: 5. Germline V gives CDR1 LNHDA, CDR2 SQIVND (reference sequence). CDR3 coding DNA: TGTGCCAGTAGCTGGGGGACAGCCCAAGAGACCCAGTACTTC. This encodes CASSWGTAQETQYF.

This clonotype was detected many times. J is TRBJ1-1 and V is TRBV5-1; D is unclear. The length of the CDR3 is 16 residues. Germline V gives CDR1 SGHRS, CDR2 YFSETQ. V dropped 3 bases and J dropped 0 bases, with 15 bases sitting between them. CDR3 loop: CASSWRSPVMNTEAFF. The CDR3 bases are TGCGCCAGCAGCTGGAGGTCCCCTGTAATGAACACTGAAGCTTTCTTT. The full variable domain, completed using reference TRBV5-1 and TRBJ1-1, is KAGVTQTPRYLIKTRGQQVTLSCSPISGHRSVSWYQQTPGQGLQFLFEYFSETQRNKGNFPGRFSGRQFSNSRSEMNVSTLELGDSALYLCASSWRSPVMNTEAFFGQGTRLTVV.

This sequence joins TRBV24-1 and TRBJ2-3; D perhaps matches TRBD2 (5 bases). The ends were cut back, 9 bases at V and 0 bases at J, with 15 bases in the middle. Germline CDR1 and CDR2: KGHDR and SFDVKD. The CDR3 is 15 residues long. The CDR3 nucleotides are TGTGCCACCCGGGAACGGCCAACTAGCACAGATACGCAGTATTTT. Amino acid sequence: CATRERPTSTDTQYF.

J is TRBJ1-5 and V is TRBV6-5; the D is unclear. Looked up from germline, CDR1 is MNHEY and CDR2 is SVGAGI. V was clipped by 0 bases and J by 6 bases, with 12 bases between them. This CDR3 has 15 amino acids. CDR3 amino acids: CASSYSATIGQPQHF. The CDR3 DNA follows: TGTGCCAGCAGTTACTCTGCCACAATAGGTCAGCCCCAGCATTTT.

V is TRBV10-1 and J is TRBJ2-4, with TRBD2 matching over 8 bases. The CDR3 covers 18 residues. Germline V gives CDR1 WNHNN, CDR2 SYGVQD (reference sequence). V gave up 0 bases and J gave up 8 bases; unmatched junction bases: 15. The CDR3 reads CASSESGGISGVVYIQYF. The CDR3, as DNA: TGCGCCAGCAGTGAGTCGGGAGGTATTAGCGGGGTAGTGTACATTCAGTACTTC.

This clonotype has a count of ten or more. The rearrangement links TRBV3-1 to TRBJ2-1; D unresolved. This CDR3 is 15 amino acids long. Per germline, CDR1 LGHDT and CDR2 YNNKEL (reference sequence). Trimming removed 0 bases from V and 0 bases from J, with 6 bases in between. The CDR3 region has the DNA TGTGCCAGCAGCCAAGACAGTGGCTCCTACAATGAGCAGTTCTTC. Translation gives CASSQDSGSYNEQFF.

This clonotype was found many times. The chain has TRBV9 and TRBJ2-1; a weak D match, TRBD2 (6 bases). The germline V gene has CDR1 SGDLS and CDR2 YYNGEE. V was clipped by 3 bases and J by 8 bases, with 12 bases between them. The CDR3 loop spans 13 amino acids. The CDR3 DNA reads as TGTGCCAGCAGCGCCAGACTAGGCGATGAGCAGTTCTTC. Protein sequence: CASSARLGDEQFF.

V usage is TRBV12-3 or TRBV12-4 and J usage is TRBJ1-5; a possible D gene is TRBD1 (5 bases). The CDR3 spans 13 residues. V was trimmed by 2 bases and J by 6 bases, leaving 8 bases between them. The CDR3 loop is CASSLKGFQPQHF. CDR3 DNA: TGTGCCAGCAGTTTAAAGGGGTTTCAGCCCCAGCATTTT.

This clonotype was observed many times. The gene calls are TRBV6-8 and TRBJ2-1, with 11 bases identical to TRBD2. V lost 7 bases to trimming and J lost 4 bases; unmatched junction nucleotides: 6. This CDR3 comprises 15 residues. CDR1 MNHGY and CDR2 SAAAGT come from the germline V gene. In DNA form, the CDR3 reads TGTGCCAGCACTCAACTAGCGGGAGTGTACAATGAGCAGTTCTTC. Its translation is CASTQLAGVYNEQFF.